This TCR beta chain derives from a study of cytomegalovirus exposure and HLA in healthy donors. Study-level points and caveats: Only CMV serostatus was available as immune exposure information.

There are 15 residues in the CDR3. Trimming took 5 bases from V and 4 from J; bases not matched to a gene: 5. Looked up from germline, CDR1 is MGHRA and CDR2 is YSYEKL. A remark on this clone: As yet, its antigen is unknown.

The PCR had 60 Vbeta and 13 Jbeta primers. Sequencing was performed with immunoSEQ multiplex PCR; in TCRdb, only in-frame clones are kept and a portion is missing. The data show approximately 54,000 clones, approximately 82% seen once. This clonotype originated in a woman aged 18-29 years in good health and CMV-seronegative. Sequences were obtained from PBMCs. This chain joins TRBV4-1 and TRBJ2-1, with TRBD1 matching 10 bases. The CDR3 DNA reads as TGCGCCAGCAGCTATGGACAGGGGGGGTACAATGAGCAGTTCTTC. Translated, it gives CASSYGQGGYNEQFF.